These T cell receptor beta chains were read from a single sample in a study of post-analysis software for immune sequencing data. TCRdb recomputed calls from the PCR reads with MiXCR, one row per CDR3 protein. This repertoire shows roughly 800,000 distinct CDR3 sequences, roughly 29% found once; its top ten account for roughly 0.57%. The sample was blood. These TCRs come from a girl aged 5-17 years with multiple sclerosis. The CDR3 runs from the conserved cysteine through the conserved F or W. D genes are given only for firm matches. Size values are once, few and many counts, or a class for expanded clones, and some rows have none.

D gene: NA
J gene: TRBJ2-7
V gene: TRBV3-1
clone size: NA
CDR3 protein: CASSQTGLQYF
CDR3 DNA: TGTGCCAGCAGCCAGACCGGGCTTCAGTACTTC

D gene: NA
J gene: TRBJ1-1
V gene: TRBV12-3/TRBV12-4
clone size: NA
CDR3 protein: CASSPRVGATEAFF
CDR3 DNA: TGTGCCAGCAGTCCCCGGGTGGGAGCGACTGAAGCTTTCTTT

D gene: TRBD1
J gene: TRBJ1-2
V gene: TRBV4-3
clone size: many
CDR3 protein: CASSQSPSGGYGYTF
CDR3 DNA: TGCGCCAGCAGCCAATCCCCCTCAGGGGGCTATGGCTACACCTTC

D gene: NA
J gene: TRBJ1-1
V gene: TRBV5-1
clone size: once
CDR3 protein: CASSSYGQGGTEAFF
CDR3 DNA: TGCGCCAGCAGCTCGTATGGTCAGGGTGGCACTGAAGCTTTCTTT

D gene: TRBD1
J gene: TRBJ2-1
V gene: TRBV29-1
clone size: NA
CDR3 protein: CSVEDRGGQAPPQFF
CDR3 DNA: TGCAGCGTTGAAGATCGTGGAGGACAGGCCCCCCCGCAGTTCTTC

D gene: NA
J gene: TRBJ1-2
V gene: TRBV28
clone size: NA
CDR3 protein: CASSRIGGAVYGYTF
CDR3 DNA: TGTGCCAGCAGCCGGATCGGGGGGGCGGTCTATGGCTACACCTTC

D gene: NA
J gene: TRBJ2-5
V gene: TRBV10-3
clone size: few
CDR3 protein: CATTSRVRETQYF
CDR3 DNA: TGTGCCACCACTTCCAGGGTTCGAGAGACCCAGTACTTC

D gene: TRBD1
J gene: TRBJ2-7
V gene: TRBV28
clone size: few
CDR3 protein: CASRHGQGFDEQYF
CDR3 DNA: TGTGCCAGCAGACACGGACAGGGTTTCGACGAGCAGTACTTC

D gene: TRBD2
J gene: TRBJ2-2
V gene: TRBV6-2/TRBV6-3
clone size: NA
CDR3 protein: CASSPLSGRPNTGELFF
CDR3 DNA: TGTGCCAGCAGCCCCCTTAGCGGGAGGCCCAACACCGGGGAGCTGTTTTTT

D gene: NA
J gene: TRBJ1-4
V gene: TRBV7-2
clone size: few
CDR3 protein: CASSLAARANEKLFF
CDR3 DNA: TGTGCCAGCAGCTTAGCGGCCAGGGCTAATGAAAAACTGTTTTTT

D gene: NA
J gene: TRBJ1-2
V gene: TRBV29-1
clone size: many
CDR3 protein: CSVEDLSGGAGYTF
CDR3 DNA: TGCAGCGTTGAAGATCTTAGCGGGGGTGCCGGCTACACCTTC

D gene: TRBD1
J gene: TRBJ2-1
V gene: TRBV12-3/TRBV12-4
clone size: few
CDR3 protein: CASSHRDRGRSEQFF
CDR3 DNA: TGTGCCAGCAGTCACCGGGACAGGGGGCGGTCGGAGCAGTTCTTC

D gene: NA
J gene: TRBJ1-2
V gene: TRBV4-1
clone size: NA
CDR3 protein: CASSQDPDLEANYGYTF
CDR3 DNA: TGCGCCAGCAGCCAAGACCCCGACCTCGAAGCTAACTATGGCTACACCTTC

D gene: NA
J gene: TRBJ1-2
V gene: TRBV10-3
clone size: NA
CDR3 protein: CAISESQGSYPYGYTF
CDR3 DNA: TGTGCCATCAGTGAGTCCCAGGGTTCGTATCCCTATGGCTACACCTTC

D gene: NA
J gene: TRBJ2-5
V gene: TRBV7-2
clone size: NA
CDR3 protein: CASSTSRRLETQYF
CDR3 DNA: TGTGCCAGCAGCACATCGCGGCGTCTGGAGACCCAGTACTTC

D gene: TRBD1
J gene: TRBJ1-1
V gene: TRBV2
clone size: NA
CDR3 protein: CASSDNRGKGLEAFF
CDR3 DNA: TGTGCCAGCAGTGACAACAGGGGGAAGGGTTTGGAAGCTTTCTTT

D gene: NA
J gene: TRBJ2-1
V gene: TRBV11-3
clone size: NA
CDR3 protein: CASSQGSASGAYNEQFF
CDR3 DNA: TGTGCCAGCAGCCAAGGGTCGGCCTCTGGGGCCTACAATGAGCAGTTCTTC